These 14 T cell receptor beta chains originate from one sample sequenced in a study of cytomegalovirus exposure and HLA in healthy donors. Assay: immunoSEQ multiplex PCR; the TCRdb copy retains only in-frame clones and omits some. The repertoire holds 160,000 or so clones, with 80% to 90% as singletons. Sample: PBMCs. All receptors come from a woman in her 30s in good health and CMV-seronegative.

This chain links TRBV13 with TRBJ2-2, with D perhaps matching TRBD2 (5 bases). The CDR3 runs to 14 residues. V was trimmed by 2 bases and J by 6 bases, leaving 10 bases between them. CDR1 is PRHDT and CDR2 is FYEKMQ in the germline V gene (reference sequence). Here the CDR3 DNA reads TGTGCCAGCAGCTTATTGGGAGCCGCCGGGGAGCTGTTTTTT. Its protein product is CASSLLGAAGELFF.

This clone was seen more than once but under ten times. The rearrangement links TRBV2 to TRBJ1-5; D is ambiguous. The germline gives CDR1 SNHLY, CDR2 FYNNEI. The CDR3 has 12 amino acids. The ends were cut back, 5 bases at V and 8 bases at J, with 10 bases in the middle. The CDR3 reads CASSLFEKPQHF. The CDR3 nucleotides read TGTGCCAGCAGTCTTTTTGAGAAGCCCCAGCATTTT.

The V gene is TRBV5-1, the J gene TRBJ2-7; TRBD2 might be the D (7 bases). Germline-derived CDR1 and CDR2 are SGHRS and YFSETQ. This CDR3 has 14 amino acids. V shed 1 base and J shed 2 bases, with 10 bases lying between them. DNA of the CDR3: TGCGCCAGCAGCTTGCCCGGGGGGCCCTACGAGCAGTACTTC. Translation: CASSLPGGPYEQYF.

The chain has TRBV6-1 and TRBJ2-5; D is ambiguous. The CDR3 runs to 14 residues. With 0 bases removed from V and 5 bases from J, the gap between germline ends came to 10 bases. Germline CDR1 MNHNS, CDR2 SASEGT. DNA for the CDR3: TGTGCCAGCAGTGAAGCGTCGGCGAGGGAGACCCAGTACTTC. It encodes CASSEASARETQYF.

Turning to this clone: With only one base between it and a far larger clone, this is likely a read error. The chain carries TRBV11-2 and TRBJ2-3, with 10 bases that match TRBD2. The length of the CDR3 is 15 residues. V lost 5 bases to trimming and J lost 4 bases; unmatched junction nucleotides: 6. Germline CDR1 reads SGHAT; CDR2 reads FQNNGV. CDR3 bases: TGTGCCAGCAGCCACGAGCGGGGGGGCCCAGATACGCAGTATTTT. Translated: CASSHERGGPDTQYF.

V and J are TRBV19 and TRBJ2-6, with D possibly matching TRBD1 (5 bases). Trimming pared 7 bases from V and 0 bases from J, leaving 19 bases between. In germline, CDR1 is LNHDA, CDR2 SQIVND (reference sequence). The CDR3 has 18 residues. The CDR3 region is CASTQGLRPFSGANVLTF. In nucleotides, the CDR3 is TGTGCCAGTACCCAGGGCCTACGTCCGTTCTCTGGGGCCAACGTCCTGACTTTC.

This chain connects TRBV2 to TRBJ2-2; possibly TRBD1 for D (5 bases). CDR1 and CDR2 from the germline V gene are SNHLY and FYNNEI. The CDR3 length is 17 residues. Trimming took off 3 bases at V and 3 bases at J, with 17 bases between the two ends. The CDR3 sequence: CASSDPADRLDTGELFF. The CDR3, as DNA: TGTGCCAGCAGTGACCCGGCTGACAGATTGGACACCGGGGAGCTGTTTTTT.

The genes are TRBV27 and TRBJ1-1, with unresolved D. The CDR3 loop spans 16 amino acids. CDR1 and CDR2 from the germline V gene are MNHEY and SMNVEV (reference sequence). Trimming removed 6 bases at V and 1 base at J, with 18 bases between. The CDR3 loop is CASSPLLGPWNTEAFF. CDR3 bases: TGTGCCAGCAGCCCCTTGCTAGGTCCGTGGAACACTGAAGCTTTCTTT.

The chain combines TRBV4-1 with TRBJ1-2, with D possibly TRBD1 on 5 matching bases. The germline V and J ends were trimmed by 0 bases and 4 bases, with 12 bases remaining between them. The CDR3 length is 15 residues. CDR1 and CDR2 (germline): MGHRA, YSYEKL. In DNA, the CDR3 is TGCGCCAGCAGCCAAGACTCGCAGGGCACCTATGGCTACACCTTC. Translation: CASSQDSQGTYGYTF.

This chain joins TRBV5-1 and TRBJ1-1; possible D gene TRBD1, 5 bases. V was shortened by 0 bases and J by 1 base, with 16 bases between the two germline ends. Germline CDR1 reads SGHRS; CDR2 reads YFSETQ. The CDR3 spans 17 residues. DNA for the CDR3: TGCGCCAGCAGCTTGGGAAGGGGTCATAATGGGAACACTGAAGCTTTCTTT. Its translation is CASSLGRGHNGNTEAFF.

As regards this clone: At one of its ends the junction is not consistent with the germline gene, which may arise from a read error. V is TRBV13 and J is TRBJ2-5; 7 positions match TRBD1. The CDR3 consists of 17 residues. Germline lookup yields CDR1 PRHDT and CDR2 FYEKMQ (reference sequence). In DNA form, the CDR3 reads TGTGCCAGCAGCTTACGCGACAGGGAACCCACAAGAGAGGCCCAGTACTTC. This encodes CASSLRDREPTREAQYF.

This chain links TRBV6-5 with TRBJ2-6; D unresolved. Germline V gene data show CDR1 as MNHEY and CDR2 as SVGAGI. Trimming pared 7 bases from V and 4 bases from J, leaving 14 bases between. The CDR3 totals 15 residues. The CDR3 here is CASTTSARGANVLTF. CDR3 nucleotides: TGTGCCAGCACCACCAGTGCTAGGGGGGCCAACGTCCTGACTTTC.

The chain joins TRBV9 to TRBJ1-2; 7 bases are shared with TRBD1. The CDR3 has 13 residues. CDR1 and CDR2 from the germline V gene are SGDLS and YYNGEE. J gave up 8 bases and V 3 bases, and 7 bases lay outside the gene matches. The CDR3 spells CASSDRGLPGYTF. In nucleotides, the CDR3 is TGTGCCAGCAGCGACAGGGGCCTCCCCGGCTACACCTTC. Full variable domain (remainder filled in from reference TRBV9 and TRBJ1-2): DSGVTQTPKHLITATGQRVTLRCSPRSGDLSVYWYQQSLDQGLQFLIQYYNGEERAKGNILERFSAQQFPDLHSELNLSSLELGDSALYFCASSDRGLPGYTFGSGTRLTVV.

The gene calls are TRBV30 and TRBJ1-2; 7 bases are shared with TRBD1. Germline CDR1 is GTSNPN and CDR2 is SVGIG (reference sequence). CDR3 length: 14 residues. Unmatched junction bases numbered 9, after V lost 0 bases and J lost 8 bases. As DNA, the CDR3 is TGTGCCTGGAGTGTACTACAGGGGTTTTCAGGCTACACCTTC. It codes for CAWSVLQGFSGYTF.